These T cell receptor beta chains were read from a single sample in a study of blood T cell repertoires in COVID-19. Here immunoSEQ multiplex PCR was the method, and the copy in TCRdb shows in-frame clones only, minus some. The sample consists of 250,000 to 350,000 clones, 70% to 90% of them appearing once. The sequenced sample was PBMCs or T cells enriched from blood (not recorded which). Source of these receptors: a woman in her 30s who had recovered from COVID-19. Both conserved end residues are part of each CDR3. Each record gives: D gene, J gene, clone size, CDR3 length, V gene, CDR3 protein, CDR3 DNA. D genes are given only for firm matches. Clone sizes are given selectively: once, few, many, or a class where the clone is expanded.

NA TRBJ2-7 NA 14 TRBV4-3 CASSQDPGNYEQYF TGCGCCAGCAGCCAAGATCCGGGAAACTACGAGCAGTACTTC
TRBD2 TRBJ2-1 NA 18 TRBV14 CASSQPLAGGVSYNEQFF TGTGCCAGCAGCCAACCTTTAGCGGGGGGGGTCTCCTACAATGAGCAGTTCTTC
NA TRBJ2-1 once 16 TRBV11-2 CASSLLTPRESSEQFF TGTGCCAGCAGCTTACTCACCCCCCGGGAGAGTAGTGAGCAGTTCTTC
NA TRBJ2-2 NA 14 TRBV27 CASRGGANTGELFF TGTGCCAGCAGAGGGGGGGCCAACACCGGGGAGCTGTTTTTT
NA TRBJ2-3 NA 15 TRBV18 CASSPPGSGSDTQYF TGTGCCAGCTCACCACCAGGCAGCGGCTCGGATACGCAGTATTTT
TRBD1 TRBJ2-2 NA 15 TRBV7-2 CASSRTGRNTGELFF TGTGCCAGCAGCCGGACAGGGCGCAACACCGGGGAGCTGTTTTTT
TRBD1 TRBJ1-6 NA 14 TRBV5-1 CASSSGTGDSPLHF TGCGCCAGCAGCTCAGGGACAGGGGATTCACCCCTCCACTTT
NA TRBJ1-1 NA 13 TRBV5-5 CANSLNGDTEAFF TGTGCCAACAGCTTGAACGGGGACACTGAAGCTTTCTTT
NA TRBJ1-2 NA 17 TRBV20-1 CSASDPGTLRGNYGYTF TGCAGTGCTAGTGATCCCGGGACACTGAGGGGTAACTATGGCTACACCTTC
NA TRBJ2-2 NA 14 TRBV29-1 CSVGQGESTGELFF TGCAGCGTTGGGCAGGGCGAGAGCACCGGGGAGCTGTTTTTT
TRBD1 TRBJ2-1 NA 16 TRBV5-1 CASSFYQGAPYNEQFF TGCGCCAGCAGCTTCTACCAGGGGGCCCCCTACAATGAGCAGTTCTTC
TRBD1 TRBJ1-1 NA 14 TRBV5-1 CASSFWQGDTEAFF TGCGCCAGCAGCTTTTGGCAGGGGGACACTGAAGCTTTCTTT
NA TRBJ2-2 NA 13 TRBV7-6 CASSLPVTGELFF TGTGCCAGCAGCTTACCGGTGACCGGGGAGCTGTTTTTT
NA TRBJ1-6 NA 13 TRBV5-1 CASSNAVDSPLHF TGCGCCAGCAGCAACGCAGTGGATTCACCCCTCCACTTT
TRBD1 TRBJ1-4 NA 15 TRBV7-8 CASSTGGYANEKLFF TGTGCCAGCAGTACAGGGGGTTACGCTAATGAAAAACTGTTTTTT
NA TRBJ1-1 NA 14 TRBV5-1 CASSLEPVNTEAFF TGCGCCAGCAGCTTGGAACCGGTGAACACTGAAGCTTTCTTT
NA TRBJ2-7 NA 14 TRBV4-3 CASSQRDSTYEQYF TGCGCCAGCAGCCAAAGAGACAGTACCTACGAGCAGTACTTC
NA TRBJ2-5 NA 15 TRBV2 CASRKRREEQETQYF TGTGCCAGCAGGAAGAGGCGAGAGGAACAAGAGACCCAGTACTTC
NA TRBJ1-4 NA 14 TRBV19 CASSNGRLGEKLFF TGTGCCAGTAGTAATGGGAGGTTAGGGGAAAAACTGTTTTTT
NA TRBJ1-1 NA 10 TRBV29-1 CSVLQGYAFF TGCAGCGTGCTACAGGGTTACGCTTTCTTT
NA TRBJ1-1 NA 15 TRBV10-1 CASSARQGLNTEAFF TGCGCCAGCAGTGCCCGGCAGGGGTTAAACACTGAAGCTTTCTTT
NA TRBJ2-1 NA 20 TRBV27 CASSPQLRPGAASSYNEQFF TGTGCCAGCAGTCCCCAATTACGCCCAGGGGCTGCGTCTTCCTACAATGAGCAGTTCTTC
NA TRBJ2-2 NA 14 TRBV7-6 CASSLPGVHGELFF TGTGCCAGCAGCTTACCCGGAGTGCACGGGGAGCTGTTTTTT
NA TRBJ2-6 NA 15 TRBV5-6 CASSLIDSGANVLTF TGTGCCAGCAGCTTGATAGACTCTGGGGCCAACGTCCTGACTTTC
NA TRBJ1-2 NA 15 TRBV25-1 CASSEWSSLFYGYTF TGTGCCAGCAGTGAGTGGTCGTCACTTTTCTATGGCTACACCTTC
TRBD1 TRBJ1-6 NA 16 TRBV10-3 CAISLDGTGSNSPLHF TGTGCCATCAGTCTCGACGGGACAGGGAGCAATTCACCCCTCCACTTT
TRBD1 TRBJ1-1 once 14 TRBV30 CAWSAGQGGFKAFF TGTGCCTGGAGTGCCGGACAGGGGGGTTTTAAAGCTTTCTTT
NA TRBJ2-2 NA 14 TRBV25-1 CDYEREGVRGELFF TGTGACTATGAGAGGGAGGGGGTAAGGGGGGAGCTGTTTTTT
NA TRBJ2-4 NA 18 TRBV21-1 CASRIHGTGCLIKNIQYF TGTGCCAGCAGGATCCACGGGACAGGGTGTTTGATCAAAAACATTCAGTACTTC
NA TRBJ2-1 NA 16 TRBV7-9 CASSLEAGAPYNEQFF TGTGCCAGCAGCTTAGAGGCGGGGGCACCATACAATGAGCAGTTCTTC
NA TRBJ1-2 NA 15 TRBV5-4 CASSSLREGVDGYTF TGTGCCAGCAGCTCCCTGAGGGAGGGGGTAGATGGCTACACCTTC
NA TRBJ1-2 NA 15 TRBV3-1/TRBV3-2 CASSLRSALNYGYTF TGTGCCAGCAGCCTTCGATCTGCTCTAAACTATGGCTACACCTTC
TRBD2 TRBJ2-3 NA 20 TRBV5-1 CASSSPPGLAGAGGTDTQYF TGCGCCAGCAGCTCGCCACCGGGACTAGCGGGGGCCGGGGGCACAGATACGCAGTATTTT
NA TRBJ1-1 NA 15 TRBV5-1 CASSLVGLGDTEAFF TGCGCCAGCAGCTTGGTTGGGCTAGGGGACACTGAAGCTTTCTTT
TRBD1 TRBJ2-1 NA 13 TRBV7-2 CASSSDRGNEQFF TGTGCCAGCAGCTCGGACAGGGGGAATGAGCAGTTCTTC
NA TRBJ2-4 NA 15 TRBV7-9 CASSALRLAKNIQYF TGTGCCAGCAGCGCCCTGAGGCTAGCCAAAAACATTCAGTACTTC
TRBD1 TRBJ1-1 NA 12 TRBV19 CASRPGQGPAFF TGTGCCAGTAGACCGGGACAGGGCCCAGCTTTCTTT
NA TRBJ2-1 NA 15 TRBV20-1 CSASAPGRGYNEQFF TGCAGTGCTAGTGCACCCGGACGGGGGTACAATGAGCAGTTCTTC
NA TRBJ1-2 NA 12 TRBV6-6 CASTSGRDGYTF TGTGCCAGCACCTCAGGGAGGGATGGCTACACCTTC
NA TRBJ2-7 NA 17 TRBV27 CASRDTVGGRGGYEQYF TGTGCCAGCAGAGACACGGTCGGGGGGCGCGGGGGCTACGAGCAGTACTTC
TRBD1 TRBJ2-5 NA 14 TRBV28 CASSFGQGWETQYF TGTGCCAGCAGTTTCGGACAGGGATGGGAGACCCAGTACTTC
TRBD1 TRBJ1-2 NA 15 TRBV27 CASSLAWTGNYGYTF TGTGCCAGCAGCCTGGCCTGGACAGGGAACTATGGCTACACCTTC
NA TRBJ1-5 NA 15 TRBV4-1 CASSQDGAGNQPQHF TGCGCCAGCAGCCAAGATGGCGCAGGGAATCAGCCCCAGCATTTT
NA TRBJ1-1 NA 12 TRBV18 CASSPLNTEAFF TGTGCCAGCTCACCACTAAATACTGAAGCTTTCTTT
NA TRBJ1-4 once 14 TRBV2 CASSEQGTNEKLFF TGTGCCAGCAGTGAACAGGGGACTAATGAAAAACTGTTTTTT
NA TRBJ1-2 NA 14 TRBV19 CASSSLQGLYGYTF TGTGCCAGTAGTAGTTTACAGGGCCTCTATGGCTACACCTTC
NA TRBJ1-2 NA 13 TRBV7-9 CASSPGELYGYTF TGTGCCAGCAGCCCGGGAGAACTCTATGGCTACACCTTC
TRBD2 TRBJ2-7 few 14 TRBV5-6 CASSLVAGGREQYF TGTGCCAGCAGCTTGGTTGCGGGGGGGCGCGAGCAGTACTTC
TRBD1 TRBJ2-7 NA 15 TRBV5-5 CASSSGDRGIYEQYF TGTGCCAGCAGCTCCGGGGACAGGGGGATCTACGAGCAGTACTTC
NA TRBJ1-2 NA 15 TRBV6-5 CASSYLSDSNYGYTF TGTGCCAGCAGTTACTTATCAGACAGCAACTATGGCTACACCTTC
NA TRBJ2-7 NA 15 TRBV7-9 CASSPLGGRIPEQYF TGTGCCAGCAGCCCCTTGGGGGGTCGGATACCCGAGCAGTACTTC
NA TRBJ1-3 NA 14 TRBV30 CAWSTGTSGNTIYF TGTGCCTGGAGTACCGGGACAAGCGGAAACACCATATATTTT
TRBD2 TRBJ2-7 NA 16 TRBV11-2 CASSLETSGGVFEQYF TGTGCCAGCAGCTTAGAGACTAGCGGGGGGGTTTTTGAGCAGTACTTC
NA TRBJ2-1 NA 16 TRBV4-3 CASSLIPEEGYNEQFF TGCGCCAGCAGCCTAATACCGGAGGAGGGCTACAATGAGCAGTTCTTC
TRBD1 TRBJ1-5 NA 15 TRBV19 CASAHQGDHNQPQHF TGTGCCAGTGCCCATCAGGGGGACCACAATCAGCCCCAGCATTTT